This entry describes one T cell receptor beta chain. Profiled with immunoSEQ multiplex PCR; TCRdb holds only in-frame clones, not every one. In the table there are around 84,000 clones, about 90% of which are singletons. The CDR3 is 15 residues long. Germline-derived CDR1 and CDR2 are MNHEY and SMNVEV (reference sequence). V shed 5 bases and J 8 bases; nucleotides not matched to a gene: 9. The data originate from a study of OX40 agonist ivuxolimab in advanced cancers. The origin of this receptor is an adult with an advanced solid tumor such as melanoma, head and neck, liver or kidney cancer. The sample consisted of CD4+ or CD8+ T cells sorted from blood, taken in a trial of the OX40 agonist ivuxolimab. This chain joins TRBV27 and TRBJ1-4; TRBD1 matches at 9 bases. CDR3 amino acids: CASSPWTGAGEKLFF. CDR3 sequence (DNA): TGTGCCAGCAGTCCCTGGACAGGGGCCGGGGAAAAACTGTTTTTT. The full variable domain, its missing parts supplied by reference TRBV27 and TRBJ1-4, is EAQVTQNPRYLITVTGKKLTVTCSQNMNHEYMSWYRQDPGLGLRQIYYSMNVEVTDKGDVPEGYKVSRKEKRNFPLILESPSPNQTSLYFCASSPWTGAGEKLFFGSGTQLSVL.